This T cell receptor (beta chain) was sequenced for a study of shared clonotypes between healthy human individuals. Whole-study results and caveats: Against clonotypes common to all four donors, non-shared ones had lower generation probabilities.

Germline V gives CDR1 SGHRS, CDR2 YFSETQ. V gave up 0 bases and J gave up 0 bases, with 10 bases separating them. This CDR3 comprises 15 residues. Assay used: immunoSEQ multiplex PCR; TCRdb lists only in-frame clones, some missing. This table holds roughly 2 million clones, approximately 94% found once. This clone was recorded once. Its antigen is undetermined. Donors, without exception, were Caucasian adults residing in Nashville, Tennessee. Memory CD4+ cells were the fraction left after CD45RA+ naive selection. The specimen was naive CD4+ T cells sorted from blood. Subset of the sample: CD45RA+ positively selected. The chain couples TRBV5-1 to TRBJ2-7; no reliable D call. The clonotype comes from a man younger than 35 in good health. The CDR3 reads CASSLEWVSSYEQYF. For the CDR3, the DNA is TGCGCCAGCAGCTTGGAATGGGTTAGCTCCTACGAGCAGTACTTC.